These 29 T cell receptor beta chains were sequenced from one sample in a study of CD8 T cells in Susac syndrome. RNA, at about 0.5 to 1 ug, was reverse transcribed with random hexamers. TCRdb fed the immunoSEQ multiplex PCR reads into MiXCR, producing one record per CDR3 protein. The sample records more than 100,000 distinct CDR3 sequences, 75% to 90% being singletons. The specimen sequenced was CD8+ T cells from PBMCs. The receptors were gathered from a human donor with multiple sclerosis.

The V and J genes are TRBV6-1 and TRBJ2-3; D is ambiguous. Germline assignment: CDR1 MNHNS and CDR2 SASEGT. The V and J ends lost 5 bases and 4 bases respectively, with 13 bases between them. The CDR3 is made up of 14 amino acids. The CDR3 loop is CASSKAISPDTQYF. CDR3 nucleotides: TGTGCCAGCAGTAAGGCCATTAGCCCAGATACGCAGTATTTT.

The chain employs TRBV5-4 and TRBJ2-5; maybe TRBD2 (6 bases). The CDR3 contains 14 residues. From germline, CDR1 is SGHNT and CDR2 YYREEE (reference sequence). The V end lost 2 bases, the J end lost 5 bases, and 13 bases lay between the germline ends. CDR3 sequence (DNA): TGTGCCAGCAGCTTACGACTAGGGAGGGAGACCCAGTACTTC. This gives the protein CASSLRLGRETQYF.

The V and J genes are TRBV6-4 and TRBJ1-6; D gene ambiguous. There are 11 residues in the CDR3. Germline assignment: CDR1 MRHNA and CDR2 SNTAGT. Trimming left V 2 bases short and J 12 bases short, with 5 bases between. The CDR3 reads CASSDLRPLHF. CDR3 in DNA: TGTGCCAGCAGTGACCTTCGACCCCTCCACTTT.

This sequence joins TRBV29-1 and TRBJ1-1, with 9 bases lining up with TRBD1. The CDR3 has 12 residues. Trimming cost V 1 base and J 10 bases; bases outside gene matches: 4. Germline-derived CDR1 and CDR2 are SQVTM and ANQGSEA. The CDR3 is CSVEGQGVGAFF. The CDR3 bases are TGCAGCGTTGAAGGACAGGGGGTAGGAGCTTTCTTT. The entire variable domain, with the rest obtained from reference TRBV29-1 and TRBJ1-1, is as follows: SAVISQKPSRDICQRGTSLTIQCQVDSQVTMMFWYRQQPGQSLTLIATANQGSEATYESGFVIDKFPISRPNLTFSTLTVSNMSPEDSSIYLCSVEGQGVGAFFGQGTRLTVV.

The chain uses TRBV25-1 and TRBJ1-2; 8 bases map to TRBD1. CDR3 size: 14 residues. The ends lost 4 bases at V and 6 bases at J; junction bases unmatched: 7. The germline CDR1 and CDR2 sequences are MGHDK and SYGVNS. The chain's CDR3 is CASSGQGAMNGYTF. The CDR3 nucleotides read TGTGCCAGCAGTGGGCAGGGGGCGATGAATGGCTACACCTTC.

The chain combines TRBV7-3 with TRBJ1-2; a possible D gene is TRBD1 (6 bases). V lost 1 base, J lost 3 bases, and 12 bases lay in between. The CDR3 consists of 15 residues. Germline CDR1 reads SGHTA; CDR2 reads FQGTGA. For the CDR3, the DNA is TGTGCCAGCAGCTTAATGGGGGCGGTCGACTATGGCTACACCTTC. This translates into CASSLMGAVDYGYTF.

This chain's CDR3 is CASSPRTGSYEQYF. The CDR3 DNA sequence: TGTGCCAGCAGCCCTCGGACAGGTTCCTACGAGCAGTACTTC. The chain uses TRBV7-8 and TRBJ2-7, with 7 bases that match TRBD1. The CDR3 contains 14 residues. CDR1 is SGHVS and CDR2 is FQNEAQ in the germline V gene. The J segment lost 1 base and the V segment lost 5 bases, leaving 5 bases of the junction unmatched.

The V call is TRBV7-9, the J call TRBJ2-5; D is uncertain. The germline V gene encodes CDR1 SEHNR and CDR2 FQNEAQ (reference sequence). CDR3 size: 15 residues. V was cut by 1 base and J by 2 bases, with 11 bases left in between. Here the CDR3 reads CASSLEGRDQETQYF. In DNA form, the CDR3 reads TGTGCCAGCAGCTTAGAAGGGCGAGATCAAGAGACCCAGTACTTC.

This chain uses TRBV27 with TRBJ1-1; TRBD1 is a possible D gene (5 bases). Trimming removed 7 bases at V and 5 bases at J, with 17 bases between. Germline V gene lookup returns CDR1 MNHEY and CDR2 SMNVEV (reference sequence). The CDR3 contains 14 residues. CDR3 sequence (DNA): TGTGCCAGCAAGCTGAGCGGGGACGGGACTGAAGCTTTCTTT. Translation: CASKLSGDGTEAFF.

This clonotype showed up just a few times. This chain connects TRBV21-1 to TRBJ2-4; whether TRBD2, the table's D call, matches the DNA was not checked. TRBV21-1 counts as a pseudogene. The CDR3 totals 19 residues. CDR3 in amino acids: CASSKKIRADNLAKNIQYF. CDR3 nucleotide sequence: TGTGCCAGCAGCAAAAAAATAAGGGCAGACAATCTAGCCAAAAACATTCAGTACTTC.

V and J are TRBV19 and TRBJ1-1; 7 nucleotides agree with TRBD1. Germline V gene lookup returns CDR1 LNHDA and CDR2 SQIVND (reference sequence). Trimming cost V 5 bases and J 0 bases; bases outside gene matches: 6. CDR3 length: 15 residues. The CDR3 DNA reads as TGTGCCAGTAGTCTTCCGGGACAGATGAACACTGAAGCTTTCTTT. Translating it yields CASSLPGQMNTEAFF.

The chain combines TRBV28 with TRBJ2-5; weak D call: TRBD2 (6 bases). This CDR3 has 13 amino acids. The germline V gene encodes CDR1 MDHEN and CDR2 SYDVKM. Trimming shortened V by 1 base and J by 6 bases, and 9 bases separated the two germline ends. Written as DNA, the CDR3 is TGTGCCAGCAGTTTATCCGGCGGGAAGACCCAGTACTTC. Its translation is CASSLSGGKTQYF.

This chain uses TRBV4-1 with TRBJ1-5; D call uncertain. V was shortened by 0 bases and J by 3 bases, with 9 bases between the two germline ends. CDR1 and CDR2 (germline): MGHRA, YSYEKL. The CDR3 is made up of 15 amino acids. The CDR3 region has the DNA TGCGCCAGCAGCCAAGATTCTGACTCCAATCAGCCCCAGCATTTT. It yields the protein CASSQDSDSNQPQHF.

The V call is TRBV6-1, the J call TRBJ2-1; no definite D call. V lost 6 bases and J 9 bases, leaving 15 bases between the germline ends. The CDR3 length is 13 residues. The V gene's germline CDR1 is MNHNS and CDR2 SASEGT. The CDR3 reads CASRPPLFFEQFF. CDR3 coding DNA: TGTGCCAGCAGGCCCCCTTTGTTCTTTGAGCAGTTCTTC.

DNA of the CDR3: TGTGCTATCTCACCTATTGGGGGGAACTACTATGGCTACACCTTC. This translates into CAISPIGGNYYGYTF. The V gene is TRBV18, the J gene TRBJ1-2, with D maybe TRBD1 (5 bases). This CDR3 spans 15 amino acids. Germline CDR1 reads KGHSH; CDR2 reads LQKENI.

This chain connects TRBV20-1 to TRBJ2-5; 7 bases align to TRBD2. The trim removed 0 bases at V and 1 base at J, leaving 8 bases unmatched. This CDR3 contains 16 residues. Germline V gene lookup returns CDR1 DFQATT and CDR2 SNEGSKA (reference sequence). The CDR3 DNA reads TGCAGTGCTAGAGATCCGGAAGCTAGCGGCCAAGAGACCCAGTACTTC. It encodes CSARDPEASGQETQYF.

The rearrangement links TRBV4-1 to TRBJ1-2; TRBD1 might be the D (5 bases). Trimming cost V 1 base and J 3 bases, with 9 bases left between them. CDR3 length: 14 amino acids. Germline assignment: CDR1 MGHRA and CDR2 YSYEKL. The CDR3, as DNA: TGCGCCAGCAGCCAAGCTACGACAGACTATGGCTACACCTTC. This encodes CASSQATTDYGYTF.

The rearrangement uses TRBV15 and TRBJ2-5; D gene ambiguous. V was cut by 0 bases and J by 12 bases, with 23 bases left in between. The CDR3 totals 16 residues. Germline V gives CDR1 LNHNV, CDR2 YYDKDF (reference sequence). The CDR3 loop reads CATSRDLPGQAGNKYF. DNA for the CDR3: TGTGCCACCAGCAGAGACCTCCCCGGGCAGGCCGGCAATAAGTACTTC.

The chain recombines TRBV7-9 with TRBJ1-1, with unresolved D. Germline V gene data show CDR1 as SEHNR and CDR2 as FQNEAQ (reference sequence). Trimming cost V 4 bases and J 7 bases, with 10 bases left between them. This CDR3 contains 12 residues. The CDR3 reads CASSSHKNEAFF. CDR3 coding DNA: TGTGCCAGCAGCTCCCACAAAAATGAAGCTTTCTTT.

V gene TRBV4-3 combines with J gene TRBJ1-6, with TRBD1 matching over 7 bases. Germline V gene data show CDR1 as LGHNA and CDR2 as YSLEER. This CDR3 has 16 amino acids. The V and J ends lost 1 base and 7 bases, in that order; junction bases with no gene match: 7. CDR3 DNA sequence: TGCGCCAGCAGCCAAGTTCAGGGCAGGGGGAATTCACCCCTCCACTTT. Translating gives CASSQVQGRGNSPLHF.

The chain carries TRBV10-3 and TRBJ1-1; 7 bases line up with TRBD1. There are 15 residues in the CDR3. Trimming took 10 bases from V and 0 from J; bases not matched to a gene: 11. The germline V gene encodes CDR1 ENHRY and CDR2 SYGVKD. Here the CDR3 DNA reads TGTGCCACCCACCGGGACAGAGCACTGAACACTGAAGCTTTCTTT. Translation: CATHRDRALNTEAFF.

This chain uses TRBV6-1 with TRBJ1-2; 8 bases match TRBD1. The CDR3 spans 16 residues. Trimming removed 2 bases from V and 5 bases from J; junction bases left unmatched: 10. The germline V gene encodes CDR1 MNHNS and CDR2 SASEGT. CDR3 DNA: TGTGCCAGCAGTGAACTCGGGACAGGCCACCGATATGGCTACACCTTC. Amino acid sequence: CASSELGTGHRYGYTF.

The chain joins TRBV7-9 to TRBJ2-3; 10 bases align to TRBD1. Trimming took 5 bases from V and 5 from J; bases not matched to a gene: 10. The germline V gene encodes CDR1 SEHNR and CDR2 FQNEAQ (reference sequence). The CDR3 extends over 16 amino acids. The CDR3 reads CASSPDRGQYRDTQYF. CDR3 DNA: TGTGCCAGCAGCCCCGACAGGGGGCAATACCGAGATACGCAGTATTTT. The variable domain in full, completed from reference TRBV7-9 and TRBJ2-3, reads DTGVSQNPRHKITKRGQNVTFRCDPISEHNRLYWYRQTLGQGPEFLTYFQNEAQLEKSRLLSDRFSAERPKGSFSTLEIQRTEQGDSAMYLCASSPDRGQYRDTQYFGPGTRLTVL.

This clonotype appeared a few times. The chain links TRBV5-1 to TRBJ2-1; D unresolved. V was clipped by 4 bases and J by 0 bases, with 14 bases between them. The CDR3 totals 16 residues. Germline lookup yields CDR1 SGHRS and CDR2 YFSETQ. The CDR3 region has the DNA TGCGCCAGCAGCACCGAAGCTCAGAGCTCCTACAATGAGCAGTTCTTC. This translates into CASSTEAQSSYNEQFF.

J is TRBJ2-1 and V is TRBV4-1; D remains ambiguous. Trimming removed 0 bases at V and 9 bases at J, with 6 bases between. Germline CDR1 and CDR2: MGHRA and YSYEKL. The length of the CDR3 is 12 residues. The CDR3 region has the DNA TGCGCCAGCAGCCAAGATCGGATTGAGCAGTTCTTC. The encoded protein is CASSQDRIEQFF.

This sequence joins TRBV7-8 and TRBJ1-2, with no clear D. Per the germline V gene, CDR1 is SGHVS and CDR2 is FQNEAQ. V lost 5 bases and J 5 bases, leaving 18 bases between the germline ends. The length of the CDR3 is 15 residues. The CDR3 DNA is TGTGCCAGCAGCCCTGGCCCCCGGGTTCTTTATGGCTACACCTTC. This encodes CASSPGPRVLYGYTF.

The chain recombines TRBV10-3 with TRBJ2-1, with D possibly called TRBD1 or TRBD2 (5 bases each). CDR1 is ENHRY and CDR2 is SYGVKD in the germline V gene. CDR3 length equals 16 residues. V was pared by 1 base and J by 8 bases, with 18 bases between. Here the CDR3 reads CAISEFSSGASHEQFF. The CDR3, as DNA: TGTGCCATCAGTGAGTTCTCATCCGGGGCGTCTCATGAGCAGTTCTTC.

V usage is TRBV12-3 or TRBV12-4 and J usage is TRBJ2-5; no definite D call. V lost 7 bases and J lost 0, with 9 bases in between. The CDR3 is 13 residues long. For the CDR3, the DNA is TGTGCCAGCACGGATCGGGACCAAGAGACCCAGTACTTC. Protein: CASTDRDQETQYF.

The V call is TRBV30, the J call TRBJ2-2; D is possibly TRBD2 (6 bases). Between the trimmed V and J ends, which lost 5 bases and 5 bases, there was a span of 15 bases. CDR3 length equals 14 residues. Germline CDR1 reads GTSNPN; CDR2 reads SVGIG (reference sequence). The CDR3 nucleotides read TGTGCCTGGGGAGGGGAAGAGGGGACCGGGGAGCTGTTTTTT. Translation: CAWGGEEGTGELFF.